Following are 25 T cell receptor beta chains from one sample sequenced in a study of blood T cell repertoires in COVID-19. Libraries were prepared by immunoSEQ multiplex PCR; TCRdb keeps only in-frame clonotypes and omits some of them. This sample has 270,000 or so clones, with roughly 89% found just once. Sample: peripheral blood. The receptor source for this set is a man in his forties with acute or convalescent COVID-19.

This clone was observed a few times. The chain has TRBV5-5 and TRBJ2-3; TRBD2 is a possible D gene (5 bases). Looked up from germline, CDR1 is SGHKS and CDR2 is YYEKEE (reference sequence). CDR3 length: 14 amino acids. Trimming left V 0 bases short and J 4 bases short, with 9 bases between. DNA for the CDR3: TGTGCCAGCAGCTTGGATCCGGAGGCAGATACGCAGTATTTT. Translating gives CASSLDPEADTQYF.

The chain uses TRBV21-1 and TRBJ1-5; the table's TRBD1 call for D was not verified on the DNA. TRBV21-1 is assigned pseudogene status. The CDR3 consists of 13 residues. DNA for the CDR3: TGTGCCACCTTGGGACAGGGCGATCAGCCCCAGCATTTT. Its protein is CATLGQGDQPQHF.

This sequence joins TRBV10-3 and TRBJ1-4, with a tentative D call TRBD1 (5 bases). Between the trimmed V and J ends, which lost 2 bases and 10 bases, there was a span of 11 bases. The CDR3 spans 13 residues. Per germline, CDR1 ENHRY and CDR2 SYGVKD. As DNA, the CDR3 is TGTGCCATCAGTGAGACCAGGGAAGGAAAACTGTTTTTT. Protein product: CAISETREGKLFF.

The table lists this clone with a count of one. The V gene is TRBV29-1, the J gene TRBJ1-1; D gene unclear. The germline V gene has CDR1 SQVTM and CDR2 ANQGSEA. Trimming shortened V by 7 bases and J by 4 bases, and 10 bases separated the two germline ends. CDR3 size: 11 residues. This CDR3 reads CSAYRGTEAFF. CDR3 in DNA: TGCAGCGCCTACCGTGGCACTGAAGCTTTCTTT. Based on the CDR3 plus reference TRBV29-1 and TRBJ1-1, the full variable domain is SAVISQKPSRDICQRGTSLTIQCQVDSQVTMMFWYRQQPGQSLTLIATANQGSEATYESGFVIDKFPISRPNLTFSTLTVSNMSPEDSSIYLCSAYRGTEAFFGQGTRLTVV.

The chain has TRBV2 and TRBJ1-2; D not certain. V shed 2 bases and J shed 0 bases, with 7 bases lying between them. The CDR3 runs to 14 residues. The V gene's germline CDR1 is SNHLY and CDR2 FYNNEI. CDR3 DNA sequence: TGTGCCAGCAGTGAACAGGCTCCTAACTATGGCTACACCTTC. Residues: CASSEQAPNYGYTF.

The CDR3 reads CASSWDRYYGYTF. CDR3 DNA sequence: TGTGCCAGCAGTTGGGACAGATACTATGGCTACACCTTC. The chain is built from TRBV6-5 and TRBJ1-2; 7 bases align to TRBD1. The CDR3 is 13 residues long. The V and J ends lost 4 bases and 3 bases, in that order; junction bases with no gene match: 2. Germline-derived CDR1 and CDR2 are MNHEY and SVGAGI.

In regard to this clone: The junction does not match germline at one end; this may be a read error. V usage is TRBV18 and J usage is TRBJ2-5; D is uncertain. Germline V gene sequence: CDR1 KGHSH, CDR2 LQKENI. The CDR3 spans 13 residues. CDR3 in amino acids: CASSPGRQGTQYF. DNA of the CDR3: TGTGCCAGCTCACCAGGGCGACAAGGGACCCAGTACTTC.

V is TRBV4-1 and J is TRBJ1-6; 7 positions match TRBD1. Trimming at V came to 3 bases and at J to 2 bases, leaving 16 bases not matched to a gene. The CDR3 covers 20 residues. Germline V gene lookup returns CDR1 MGHRA and CDR2 YSYEKL. The CDR3 reads CASSHPQQGIRRPYNSPLHF. CDR3 DNA sequence: TGCGCCAGCAGCCATCCTCAACAGGGGATTAGGAGGCCCTATAATTCACCCCTCCACTTT.

This chain uses TRBV19 with TRBJ2-2; D might be TRBD2 (5 bases). Trimming cost V 8 bases and J 4 bases, with 14 bases left between them. The CDR3 loop spans 14 amino acids. Germline V gene sequence: CDR1 LNHDA, CDR2 SQIVND (reference sequence). CDR3 protein: CASGSVRVTGELFF. DNA of the CDR3: TGTGCCAGTGGTTCGGTGCGGGTCACCGGGGAGCTGTTTTTT.

V usage is TRBV5-1 and J usage is TRBJ2-1; 7 positions match TRBD1. Germline CDR1 reads SGHRS; CDR2 reads YFSETQ. This CDR3 region has 16 residues. J was trimmed by 3 bases and V by 2 bases; bases with no gene match: 8. CDR3 DNA: TGCGCCAGCAGCTTACGACAGGGAGCTGGCTACAATGAGCAGTTCTTC. As protein: CASSLRQGAGYNEQFF.

This sequence joins TRBV5-1 and TRBJ1-5; D remains unclear. The V end was cut by 4 bases, the J end by 4 bases, with 12 bases between. CDR1 SGHRS and CDR2 YFSETQ come from the germline V gene. This CDR3 comprises 14 residues. The CDR3 sequence is CASSPTGSNQPQHF. The DNA of the CDR3 is TGCGCCAGCAGCCCAACCGGGTCAAATCAGCCCCAGCATTTT.

V is TRBV9 and J is TRBJ1-3; unclear D gene. The CDR3 has 17 residues. Germline values: CDR1 SGDLS, CDR2 YYNGEE. The V and J ends lost 0 bases and 0 bases respectively, with 13 bases between them. This CDR3 reads CASSVGGGGRSGNTIYF. DNA for the CDR3: TGTGCCAGCAGCGTAGGGGGAGGAGGCCGCTCTGGAAACACCATATATTTT. Using reference TRBV9 and TRBJ1-3 for the parts outside the CDR3, the full variable domain is DSGVTQTPKHLITATGQRVTLRCSPRSGDLSVYWYQQSLDQGLQFLIQYYNGEERAKGNILERFSAQQFPDLHSELNLSSLELGDSALYFCASSVGGGGRSGNTIYFGEGSWLTVV.

The CDR3 region has the DNA TGTGCCAGCAGCTTAAGCCAGGGATATTCACCCCTCCACTTT. Protein: CASSLSQGYSPLHF. The chain has TRBV7-2 and TRBJ1-6, with D maybe TRBD1 (5 bases). The CDR3 has 14 residues. Germline V CDR1 and CDR2: SGHTA, FQGNSA. Trimming pared 2 bases from V and 8 bases from J, leaving 10 bases between.

This clone appeared a few times. The chain recombines TRBV7-6 with TRBJ2-5, with D hard to call. The CDR3 extends over 13 amino acids. V was clipped by 5 bases and J by 5 bases, with 12 bases between them. In germline, CDR1 is SGHVS, CDR2 FNYEAQ. In DNA, the CDR3 is TGTGCCAGCAGCCCACAAGAATGGGAGACCCAGTACTTC. Amino acid sequence: CASSPQEWETQYF.

This rearrangement joins TRBV4-1 to TRBJ1-1, with unresolved D. Germline loops: CDR1 MGHRA, CDR2 YSYEKL. Between the trimmed V and J ends, which lost 0 bases and 1 base, there was a span of 9 bases. There are 15 residues in the CDR3. In DNA form, the CDR3 reads TGCGCCAGCAGCCAAGATATTGGCCAGAACACTGAAGCTTTCTTT. This encodes CASSQDIGQNTEAFF.

V gene TRBV5-1 combines with J gene TRBJ1-1; 8 nucleotides line up with TRBD1. V lost 4 bases and J lost 7; bases outside the gene matches: 9. Germline-derived CDR1 and CDR2 are SGHRS and YFSETQ. This CDR3 contains 14 residues. The CDR3 here is CASSPRTGMDEAFF. CDR3 coding DNA: TGCGCCAGCAGCCCCCGGACAGGGATGGATGAAGCTTTCTTT.

This clone occurred once. The V gene is TRBV6-6, the J gene TRBJ1-6; 8 bases are shared with TRBD1. Germline CDR1 reads MNHNY; CDR2 reads SVGAGI (reference sequence). CDR3 length: 15 residues. J lost 9 bases, V lost 1 base, and 5 bases had no gene match. CDR3 DNA: TGTGCCAGCAGTTACTTGGGCAGGGGGCTTTCACCCCTCCACTTT. Encoded protein: CASSYLGRGLSPLHF.

The chain links TRBV10-2 to TRBJ1-1; D is ambiguous. The length of the CDR3 is 14 residues. Germline V gene sequence: CDR1 WSHSY, CDR2 SAAADI. The germline V and J ends were trimmed by 6 bases and 1 base, with 12 bases remaining between them. Written as DNA, the CDR3 is TGCGCCAGCAGCTCGAGTGGTAGGAACACTGAAGCTTTCTTT. Residues: CASSSSGRNTEAFF.

This clone was found once. The chain recombines TRBV7-2 with TRBJ1-2; D remains unclear. CDR1 is SGHTA and CDR2 is FQGNSA in the germline V gene. The length of the CDR3 is 13 residues. V was trimmed by 3 bases and J by 8 bases, leaving 13 bases between them. CDR3 region: CASSLEPLGGYTF. CDR3 nucleotide sequence: TGTGCCAGCAGCTTGGAACCTCTCGGGGGCTACACCTTC.

The V and J genes are TRBV4-1 and TRBJ2-7; D is uncertain. The CDR3 is 13 amino acids. CDR1 is MGHRA, CDR2 YSYEKL, per germline. V was pared by 1 base and J by 3 bases, with 7 bases between. As DNA, the CDR3 is TGCGCCAGCAGCCAAGGACATCTCTACGAGCAGTACTTC. Encoded protein: CASSQGHLYEQYF.

V and J are TRBV19 and TRBJ2-3, with TRBD2 matching over 13 bases. The junction had 10 bases not matched to a gene; V was cut back by 5 bases and J by 5 bases. The CDR3 has 17 residues. Germline lookup yields CDR1 LNHDA and CDR2 SQIVND (reference sequence). The CDR3 DNA follows: TGTGCCAGTAGTGCCCCGAGACTAGCGGGGGGCCGAGATACGCAGTATTTT. Its protein product is CASSAPRLAGGRDTQYF.

The chain couples TRBV19 to TRBJ1-1, with 8 bases that match TRBD1. The CDR3 runs to 16 residues. Germline loops: CDR1 LNHDA, CDR2 SQIVND (reference sequence). V dropped 3 bases and J dropped 5; count of bases not matched to a gene: 11. CDR3 bases: TGTGCCAGTAGTATTCCTTTTGACAGGGGATGGACTGAAGCTTTCTTT. Its protein product is CASSIPFDRGWTEAFF.

The chain couples TRBV5-1 to TRBJ1-2, with TRBD1 as a possible D gene (6 bases). This CDR3 has 14 amino acids. Trimming removed 2 bases from V and 4 bases from J, with 12 bases in between. The germline V gene encodes CDR1 SGHRS and CDR2 YFSETQ. CDR3 protein: CASSFETGVYGYTF. In DNA form, the CDR3 reads TGCGCCAGCAGCTTCGAGACAGGAGTCTATGGCTACACCTTC.

The chain links TRBV5-1 to TRBJ1-4, with TRBD1 matching 12 bases. V shed 4 bases and J 8 bases; nucleotides not matched to a gene: 9. The CDR3 covers 16 residues. Germline assignment: CDR1 SGHRS and CDR2 YFSETQ. CDR3 residues: CASSQGTGGGREKLFF. For the CDR3, the DNA is TGCGCCAGCAGCCAGGGGACAGGGGGCGGAAGGGAAAAACTGTTTTTT.

The rearrangement joins TRBV5-1 to TRBJ1-1; tentative D call: TRBD1 (5 bases). V was clipped by 0 bases and J by 7 bases, with 16 bases between them. CDR3 size: 15 residues. Per the germline V gene, CDR1 is SGHRS and CDR2 is YFSETQ. The CDR3 loop is CASSLDPGLFNEAFF. CDR3 in DNA: TGCGCCAGCAGCTTGGATCCAGGGCTCTTTAATGAAGCTTTCTTT.